These 27 T cell receptor beta chains were sequenced from one sample in a study of spatial heterogeneity in lung cancer. Time point of the sample: blood at routine non-recurrence follow-up after resection. TCRdb redid the calling of the 5' RACE reads with MiXCR, one entry per CDR3 protein. The table records about 47,000 distinct CDR3 sequences, 10% to 15% of them present only once. The material was PBMCs, obtained at follow-up. These receptors all come from a male donor with early-stage non-small cell lung cancer.

This clonotype turned up a few times. The chain is built from TRBV6-2 or TRBV6-3 and TRBJ1-5; 9 nucleotides align to TRBD1. The V gene end was trimmed by 5 bases and the J gene end by 2 bases; junction bases not matched to a gene: 7. Germline assignment: CDR1 MNHEY and CDR2 SVGEGT. CDR3 length: 16 amino acids. The CDR3 reads CASSARTGDGNQPQHF. CDR3 DNA sequence: TGTGCCAGCAGTGCCCGGACAGGGGACGGCAATCAGCCCCAGCATTTT.

The chain is built from TRBV7-2 and TRBJ2-3; D may match TRBD1 or TRBD2 (5 bases each). Looked up from germline, CDR1 is SGHTA and CDR2 is FQGNSA. Trimming shortened V by 4 bases and J by 7 bases, and 9 bases separated the two germline ends. The CDR3 is made up of 12 amino acids. The CDR3 region is CASSSGLNTQYF. As DNA, the CDR3 is TGTGCCAGCAGCTCGGGGCTGAATACGCAGTATTTT.

This clonotype was picked up many times. The chain couples TRBV7-9 to TRBJ2-3, with 9 bases identical to TRBD1. Germline CDR1 and CDR2: SEHNR and FQNEAQ (reference sequence). This CDR3 is 12 amino acids long. The trim removed 8 bases at V and 4 bases at J, leaving 1 base unmatched. The CDR3 sequence is CASGDRADTQYF. CDR3 DNA: TGTGCCAGCGGGGACAGGGCAGATACGCAGTATTTT. The whole variable domain, filled in from reference TRBV7-9 and TRBJ2-3, reads DTGVSQNPRHKITKRGQNVTFRCDPISEHNRLYWYRQTLGQGPEFLTYFQNEAQLEKSRLLSDRFSAERPKGSFSTLEIQRTEQGDSAMYLCASGDRADTQYFGPGTRLTVL.

In its sample, this clonotype was seen a few times. The rearrangement uses TRBV27 and TRBJ2-7, with 9 bases identical to TRBD2. CDR1 is MNHEY and CDR2 is SMNVEV in the germline V gene (reference sequence). The J segment lost 7 bases and the V segment lost 4 bases, leaving 8 bases of the junction unmatched. CDR3 length: 14 amino acids. The CDR3 loop reads CASSSRLADVEQYF. CDR3 nucleotides: TGTGCCAGCAGTTCTCGACTAGCGGACGTTGAGCAGTACTTC.

This clonotype has ten or more counts. V is TRBV5-1 and J is TRBJ2-1; TRBD2 matches 9 bases. V was pared by 2 bases and J by 1 base, with 16 bases of the junction left unmatched. CDR1 and CDR2 from the germline V gene are SGHRS and YFSETQ. The CDR3 has 20 residues. The CDR3 DNA is TGCGCCAGCAGCTTTGGCCCTAGCGGGACACTGGCCGGGTCCTACAATGAGCAGTTCTTC. Translating it yields CASSFGPSGTLAGSYNEQFF.

The chain joins TRBV25-1 to TRBJ2-7; 8 positions agree with TRBD1. The J segment lost 2 bases and the V segment lost 6 bases, leaving 3 bases of the junction unmatched. This CDR3 is 13 amino acids long. Germline values: CDR1 MGHDK, CDR2 SYGVNS. The CDR3 loop reads CASRDRATYEQYF. The DNA of the CDR3 is TGTGCCAGCAGGGACAGGGCCACCTACGAGCAGTACTTC.

The chain has TRBV9 and TRBJ1-5; D is undetermined. The germline gives CDR1 SGDLS, CDR2 YYNGEE. V lost 2 bases and J 4 bases, leaving 7 bases between the germline ends. The CDR3 extends over 13 amino acids. Here the CDR3 reads CASSVRENQPQHF. The CDR3 bases are TGTGCCAGCAGCGTTAGGGAGAATCAGCCCCAGCATTTT.

This clonotype has a count of ten or more. The V gene is TRBV28, the J gene TRBJ2-7; D gene uncertain. CDR1 is MDHEN, CDR2 SYDVKM, per germline. This CDR3 region has 12 residues. V was pared by 2 bases and J by 3 bases, with 5 bases between. CDR3 DNA sequence: TGTGCCAGCAGTTTAGGGTTCTACGAGCAGTACTTC. This gives the protein CASSLGFYEQYF.

This clonotype was observed a handful of times. The chain couples TRBV7-2 to TRBJ2-7, with D unclear. CDR1 is SGHTA and CDR2 is FQGNSA in the germline V gene. The CDR3 is made up of 12 amino acids. V lost 4 bases and J 0 bases, leaving 4 bases between the germline ends. This chain's CDR3 is CASSSFSYEQYF. DNA for the CDR3: TGTGCCAGCAGCTCCTTCTCCTACGAGCAGTACTTC.

The chain combines TRBV7-2 with TRBJ1-4; D unresolved. The V and J ends lost 5 bases and 6 bases respectively, with 13 bases between them. Germline V gene lookup returns CDR1 SGHTA and CDR2 FQGNSA. This CDR3 is 14 amino acids long. The CDR3: CASSENTEYEKLFF. As DNA, the CDR3 is TGTGCCAGCAGCGAAAACACAGAGTATGAAAAACTGTTTTTT.

This sequence joins TRBV19 and TRBJ2-5; 8 positions match TRBD2. With 10 bases clipped from V and 5 bases from J, the junction kept 18 bases outside the gene matches. Per germline, CDR1 LNHDA and CDR2 SQIVND (reference sequence). The CDR3 is 16 residues long. DNA for the CDR3: TGTGCCACCCAGAGGGCCAGCGGGAGAGGACGGGAGACCCAGTACTTC. Translated, it gives CATQRASGRGRETQYF.

In the case of this clonotype: A read error may explain this, as a much larger clone is one base away. The gene calls are TRBV6-6 and TRBJ2-7, with D unclear. Germline-derived CDR1 and CDR2 are MNHNY and SVGAGI (reference sequence). The CDR3 is 12 residues long. The CDR3 protein is CATSYPDYEQYF. The CDR3 coding sequence is TGTGCCACCAGTTACCCTGATTACGAGCAGTACTTC.

This clonotype was detected only a few times. V usage is TRBV19 and J usage is TRBJ1-1; TRBD1 might be the D (5 bases). Trimming stripped 5 bases from V and 1 base from J, with 14 bases between. This CDR3 has 15 residues. Germline-derived CDR1 and CDR2 are LNHDA and SQIVND (reference sequence). The CDR3 here is CASSPSGGPNTEAFF. For the CDR3, the DNA is TGTGCCAGTAGTCCCTCGGGGGGACCGAACACTGAAGCTTTCTTT.

This clonotype was seen once. The chain recombines TRBV9 with TRBJ2-1; 7 positions match TRBD2. This CDR3 contains 15 residues. Germline V gene sequence: CDR1 SGDLS, CDR2 YYNGEE. Losses at the gene ends were 0 bases for V and 9 bases for J; bases not matched to a gene: 9. The CDR3 here is CASSVGLAPDVEQFF. The DNA of the CDR3 is TGTGCCAGCAGCGTAGGACTAGCACCTGATGTTGAGCAGTTCTTC. The full variable domain, with the rest looked up from reference TRBV9 and TRBJ2-1, is DSGVTQTPKHLITATGQRVTLRCSPRSGDLSVYWYQQSLDQGLQFLIQYYNGEERAKGNILERFSAQQFPDLHSELNLSSLELGDSALYFCASSVGLAPDVEQFFGPGTRLTVL.

The sample holds many counts of this clonotype. The chain uses TRBV11-3 and TRBJ2-3, with a weak D call TRBD2 (5 bases). Trimming took 1 base from V and 7 from J, leaving 12 bases between them. Germline assignment: CDR1 SGHNT and CDR2 YENEEA. The CDR3 consists of 14 residues. The CDR3 spells CASSLAGTVNTQYF. DNA of the CDR3: TGTGCCAGCAGCTTAGCGGGAACCGTTAATACGCAGTATTTT.

Ten or more counts support this clonotype. The chain uses TRBV12-3 or TRBV12-4 and TRBJ2-5; a weak D match, TRBD2 (5 bases). Trimming left V 8 bases short and J 4 bases short, with 17 bases between. The CDR3 length is 14 residues. In nucleotides, the CDR3 is TGTGCCAGCCGTGGCGACGGCGGGCTAGAGACCCAGTACTTC. It specifies CASRGDGGLETQYF.

The sample holds many counts of this clonotype. The rearrangement links TRBV20-1 to TRBJ2-1, with TRBD2 as a possible D gene (5 bases). CDR3 length: 17 amino acids. The V gene's germline CDR1 is DFQATT and CDR2 SNEGSKA (reference sequence). V lost 0 bases and J 5 bases, leaving 20 bases between the germline ends. In DNA, the CDR3 is TGCAGTGCTAGAGATAGGACCGGAACGGGATTAAACAATGAGCAGTTCTTC. This gives the protein CSARDRTGTGLNNEQFF.

The J gene is TRBJ2-5, the V gene TRBV21-1. TRBV21-1 is termed a pseudogene. The CDR3 covers 11 residues. This CDR3 is CASSMSKTQYF. CDR3 nucleotide sequence: TGTGCCAGCAGCATGTCGAAGACCCAGTACTTC.

The V call is TRBV29-1, the J call TRBJ1-2, with D possibly matching TRBD1 (5 bases). The CDR3 sequence is 12 residues long. V was shortened by 4 bases and J by 7 bases, with 13 bases between the two germline ends. Germline lookup yields CDR1 SQVTM and CDR2 ANQGSEA. For the CDR3, the DNA is TGCAGCGTTGGCCAGGGTGTCGGTGGCTACACCTTC. This encodes CSVGQGVGGYTF.

The J gene is TRBJ1-1, the V gene TRBV7-9, with TRBD1 matching over 7 bases. The junction had 3 bases not matched to a gene; V was cut back by 1 base and J by 1 base. Per the germline V gene, CDR1 is SEHNR and CDR2 is FQNEAQ (reference sequence). CDR3 size: 15 residues. As DNA, the CDR3 is TGTGCCAGCAGCTTAGACAGGGGTTCGAACACTGAAGCTTTCTTT. This translates into CASSLDRGSNTEAFF.

The table lists this clonotype with many counts. V is TRBV3-1 and J is TRBJ1-1, with D possibly being TRBD1 (6 bases). Trimming removed 9 bases from V and 5 bases from J, with 16 bases in between. Looked up from germline, CDR1 is LGHDT and CDR2 is YNNKEL (reference sequence). The CDR3 is made up of 13 amino acids. CDR3 sequence reads: CASREGEWTEAFF. In nucleotides, the CDR3 is TGTGCCAGTAGGGAGGGGGAGTGGACTGAAGCTTTCTTT.

This clonotype was detected only a few times. The CDR3 protein is CASSPYLNTEAFF. CDR3 coding DNA: TGTGCCAGCAGTCCTTATTTGAACACTGAAGCTTTCTTT. The rearrangement uses TRBV12-3 or TRBV12-4 and TRBJ1-1; D is uncertain. The CDR3 loop spans 13 amino acids. V shed 5 bases and J shed 0 bases, with 7 bases lying between them.

V usage is TRBV6-6 and J usage is TRBJ2-7, with TRBD2 matching over 8 bases. V trimming: 5 bases; J trimming: 3 bases; junction bases outside the gene matches: 9. Germline V gene sequence: CDR1 MNHNY, CDR2 SVGAGI (reference sequence). The CDR3 is made up of 15 amino acids. The CDR3 coding sequence is TGTGCCAGCAGTGGGGTTAGCGGGGTCAACTACGAGCAGTACTTC. Encoded protein: CASSGVSGVNYEQYF.

This clonotype appeared many times. This chain links TRBV12-5 with TRBJ1-3; TRBD1 might be the D (5 bases). Trimming removed 4 bases at V and 4 bases at J, with 8 bases between. The CDR3 length is 13 residues. The germline V gene has CDR1 LGHNT and CDR2 FRNRAP. DNA of the CDR3: TGTGCTAGTGGTTCCGGACAAGGAAACACCATATATTTT. This encodes CASGSGQGNTIYF.

The sample holds many counts of this clonotype. V is TRBV12-3 or TRBV12-4 and J is TRBJ1-3; no firm D call. The CDR3 is made up of 12 amino acids. V was trimmed by 7 bases and J by 0 bases, leaving 4 bases between them. CDR3 nucleotides: TGTGCCAGCACCCTCTCTGGAAACACCATATATTTT. Residues: CASTLSGNTIYF.

In its sample, this clonotype was seen many times. The chain carries TRBV7-9 and TRBJ1-2; 8 bases align to TRBD1. The CDR3 contains 17 residues. V lost 6 bases, J lost 0 bases, and 12 bases stayed unmatched. Germline V gives CDR1 SEHNR, CDR2 FQNEAQ (reference sequence). CDR3 amino acids: CASRFSRGPSANYGYTF. The CDR3 region has the DNA TGTGCCAGCAGATTCTCCAGGGGGCCGTCAGCTAACTATGGCTACACCTTC.

CDR3 coding DNA: TGTGCCAGTACCCATCGGGTTAACAATCAGCCCCAGCATTTT. It is translated as CASTHRVNNQPQHF. This chain uses TRBV19 with TRBJ1-5; no reliable D call. This CDR3 is built from 14 residues. The germline V gene has CDR1 LNHDA and CDR2 SQIVND (reference sequence). V was clipped by 7 bases and J by 3 bases, with 13 bases between them.